The 27 T cell receptor beta chains below were found in one sample sequenced in a study of T cell responses to AZD1222 COVID-19 vaccine. Measured with immunoSEQ multiplex PCR; TCRdb has only the in-frame clones, and not every one. Among more than 95,000 clones listed, approximately 85% were seen once. The sequenced sample was peripheral blood, obtained 28 days after the second AZD1222 dose. These TCRs come from an adult who received the AZD1222 COVID-19 vaccine.

V gene TRBV7-3 combines with J gene TRBJ2-2; D might be TRBD1 (7 bases). CDR1 is SGHTA and CDR2 is FQGTGA in the germline V gene. Trimming took off 5 bases at V and 4 bases at J, with 11 bases between the two ends. This CDR3 region has 14 residues. CDR3 nucleotide sequence: TGTGCCAGCAGCCCGCAGGGGGGCACCGGGGAGCTGTTTTTT. This sequence encodes CASSPQGGTGELFF.

The chain joins TRBV30 to TRBJ2-2, with 8 bases fitting TRBD1. The CDR3 runs 15 residues. Losses at the gene ends were 5 bases for V and 4 bases for J; bases not matched to a gene: 9. Looked up from germline, CDR1 is GTSNPN and CDR2 is SVGIG (reference sequence). The DNA of the CDR3 is TGTGCCTGGGGACAGGGCGCCGCAGTCACCGGGGAGCTGTTTTTT. Translation gives CAWGQGAAVTGELFF.

This clone was seen a handful of times. This chain links TRBV9 with TRBJ2-7; 9 nucleotides line up with TRBD1. CDR1 is SGDLS and CDR2 is YYNGEE in the germline V gene. The CDR3 totals 16 residues. With 0 bases clipped from V and 4 bases from J, the junction kept 8 bases outside the gene matches. CDR3 sequence: CASSVAGGQGFYEQYF. For the CDR3, the DNA is TGTGCCAGCAGCGTAGCTGGGGGACAGGGCTTTTACGAGCAGTACTTC.

This sequence joins TRBV24-1 and TRBJ2-2; possibly TRBD2 for D (5 bases). From germline, CDR1 is KGHDR and CDR2 SFDVKD. The CDR3 runs 13 residues. V lost 10 bases to trimming and J lost 4 bases, with 12 bases between them. CDR3 sequence: CATREFTTGELFF. The DNA of the CDR3 is TGTGCCACGAGGGAATTTACCACCGGGGAGCTGTTTTTT.

The chain combines TRBV11-2 with TRBJ1-3; D possibly corresponds to TRBD1 (6 bases). The CDR3 totals 14 residues. Germline CDR1 reads SGHAT; CDR2 reads FQNNGV. The ends were cut back, 5 bases at V and 7 bases at J, with 15 bases in the middle. In DNA form, the CDR3 reads TGTGCCAGCAGCATGGGGGCGTTTGAGAACACCATATATTTT. This codes for CASSMGAFENTIYF.

This clone was seen a single time. The chain is built from TRBV6-2 or TRBV6-3 and TRBJ2-1; the D gene is possibly TRBD2 (6 bases). Trimming removed 0 bases at V and 7 bases at J, with 10 bases between. Germline V gene data show CDR1 as MNHEY and CDR2 as SVGEGT. The CDR3 totals 14 residues. The CDR3 is CASSYSGGGNEQFF. The CDR3 DNA sequence: TGTGCCAGCAGTTACTCGGGCGGAGGGAATGAGCAGTTCTTC.

This rearrangement joins TRBV15 to TRBJ1-1, with unresolved D. Trimming pared 0 bases from V and 0 bases from J, leaving 5 bases between. The CDR3 length is 14 residues. Germline lookup yields CDR1 LNHNV and CDR2 YYDKDF (reference sequence). As DNA, the CDR3 is TGTGCCACCAGCAGAGATCGGGTGAACACTGAAGCTTTCTTT. It translates to CATSRDRVNTEAFF.

This rearrangement joins TRBV29-1 to TRBJ2-4; a weak D match, TRBD1 (7 bases). V dropped 7 bases and J dropped 9 bases, with 16 bases sitting between them. CDR1 SQVTM and CDR2 ANQGSEA come from the germline V gene. The CDR3 sequence is 12 residues long. CDR3 amino acids: CSATGDSGIQYF. CDR3 nucleotide sequence: TGCAGCGCTACGGGGGACAGTGGCATTCAGTACTTC.

The V and J genes are TRBV4-2 and TRBJ1-6, with D unresolved. V was trimmed by 1 base and J by 11 bases, leaving 9 bases between them. Germline loops: CDR1 LGHNA, CDR2 YNFKEQ. The CDR3 extends over 13 amino acids. CDR3 bases: TGTGCCAGCAGCCAAGCAGAGGGAACACCCCTCCACTTT. Protein product: CASSQAEGTPLHF.

The chain joins TRBV30 to TRBJ1-3; D unresolved. Germline V CDR1 and CDR2: GTSNPN, SVGIG (reference sequence). V was pared by 2 bases and J by 0 bases, with 14 bases between. This CDR3 spans 16 amino acids. CDR3 DNA sequence: TGTGCCTGGAGTTACTCTGGCTTTGGCTCTGGAAACACCATATATTTT. Amino acid sequence: CAWSYSGFGSGNTIYF. The full variable domain, its missing parts supplied by reference TRBV30 and TRBJ1-3, is SQTIHQWPATLVQPVGSPLSLECTVEGTSNPNLYWYRQAAGRGLQLLFYSVGIGQISSEVPQNLSASRPQDRQFILSSKKLLLSDSGFYLCAWSYSGFGSGNTIYFGEGSWLTVV.

This chain joins TRBV18 and TRBJ1-1; 10 bases align to TRBD1. Losses at the gene ends were 1 base for V and 4 bases for J; bases not matched to a gene: 12. The CDR3 runs 18 residues. Germline-derived CDR1 and CDR2 are KGHSH and LQKENI. CDR3 sequence: CASSPLPTGGASGTEAFF. CDR3 DNA sequence: TGTGCCAGCTCACCACTACCGACAGGGGGCGCGAGTGGCACTGAAGCTTTCTTT. The whole variable domain, remainder taken from reference TRBV18 and TRBJ1-1, is NAGVMQNPRHLVRRRGQEARLRCSPMKGHSHVYWYRQLPEEGLKFMVYLQKENIIDESGMPKERFSAEFPKEGPSILRIQQVVRGDSAAYFCASSPLPTGGASGTEAFFGQGTRLTVV.

This sequence joins TRBV6-4 and TRBJ1-3; a possible D gene is TRBD1 (6 bases). Trimming pared 8 bases from V and 0 bases from J, leaving 11 bases between. The germline gives CDR1 MRHNA, CDR2 SNTAGT. This CDR3 is 14 amino acids long. CDR3 in DNA: TGTGCCAGCCGCCCGGACAGCTCTGGAAACACCATATATTTT. Its protein is CASRPDSSGNTIYF.

V gene TRBV5-8 combines with J gene TRBJ1-2, with TRBD1 matching over 10 bases. Trimming took 6 bases from V and 0 from J; bases not matched to a gene: 14. The V gene's germline CDR1 is SGHTS and CDR2 YDEGEE. The CDR3 has 18 residues. The CDR3 here is CASTPGATGTGANYGYTF. The CDR3 DNA sequence: TGTGCCAGCACGCCGGGAGCCACCGGGACAGGGGCTAACTATGGCTACACCTTC.

V and J are TRBV5-8 and TRBJ1-6; D might be TRBD1 (5 bases). V was cut by 4 bases and J by 5 bases, with 10 bases left in between. From germline, CDR1 is SGHTS and CDR2 YDEGEE. CDR3 length equals 14 residues. This chain's CDR3 is CASSLIGDNSPLHF. For the CDR3, the DNA is TGTGCCAGCAGCCTGATAGGGGATAATTCACCCCTCCACTTT.

This chain connects TRBV29-1 to TRBJ1-1, with a tentative D call TRBD1 (6 bases). From germline, CDR1 is SQVTM and CDR2 ANQGSEA. The CDR3 has 13 amino acids. The V end lost 3 bases, the J end lost 5 bases, and 13 bases lay between the germline ends. The CDR3 DNA is TGCAGCGTTGATGAAGGGGGTAGGACTGAAGCTTTCTTT. Amino acid sequence: CSVDEGGRTEAFF.

The rearrangement uses TRBV30 and TRBJ2-7, with unresolved D. The CDR3 runs to 12 residues. Germline-derived CDR1 and CDR2 are GTSNPN and SVGIG (reference sequence). The ends were cut back, 5 bases at V and 3 bases at J, with 11 bases in the middle. CDR3 protein: CAWARAHYEQYF. CDR3 in DNA: TGTGCCTGGGCCCGGGCACACTACGAGCAGTACTTC.

The chain carries TRBV6-5 and TRBJ2-5, with D perhaps matching TRBD1 or TRBD2 (5 bases each). CDR1 is MNHEY, CDR2 SVGAGI, per germline. This CDR3 is built from 14 residues. Trimming removed 5 bases at V and 3 bases at J, with 13 bases between. This CDR3 reads CASSLWDQEETQYF. The CDR3 nucleotides are TGTGCCAGCAGTCTCTGGGACCAGGAAGAGACCCAGTACTTC.

This chain joins TRBV19 and TRBJ2-7; 10 bases match TRBD1. Germline V CDR1 and CDR2: LNHDA, SQIVND (reference sequence). With 3 bases clipped from V and 2 bases from J, the junction kept 4 bases outside the gene matches. CDR3 size: 15 residues. The CDR3 sequence is CASSMVGQGTYEQYF. The CDR3, as DNA: TGTGCCAGTAGTATGGTGGGACAGGGGACCTACGAGCAGTACTTC.

The chain is built from TRBV6-6 and TRBJ2-1, with 7 bases lining up with TRBD1. V lost 8 bases and J lost 4; bases outside the gene matches: 11. CDR3 length: 15 residues. CDR1 is MNHNY and CDR2 is SVGAGI in the germline V gene (reference sequence). The CDR3 sequence: CASFLSGQTYNEQFF. For the CDR3, the DNA is TGTGCCAGCTTCCTGTCGGGACAGACTTACAATGAGCAGTTCTTC.

The chain employs TRBV7-9 and TRBJ1-5; D gene uncertain. Trimming stripped 5 bases from V and 2 bases from J, with 10 bases between. Germline CDR1 is SEHNR and CDR2 is FQNEAQ (reference sequence). The CDR3 length is 14 residues. CDR3 in amino acids: CASSPADGNQPQHF. For the CDR3, the DNA is TGTGCCAGCAGCCCAGCGGATGGCAATCAGCCCCAGCATTTT. Together with reference TRBV7-9 and TRBJ1-5, the CDR3 gives the full variable domain: DTGVSQNPRHKITKRGQNVTFRCDPISEHNRLYWYRQTLGQGPEFLTYFQNEAQLEKSRLLSDRFSAERPKGSFSTLEIQRTEQGDSAMYLCASSPADGNQPQHFGDGTRLSIL.

This clone was counted a single time. The chain employs TRBV12-3 or TRBV12-4 and TRBJ1-1; TRBD1 aligns across 7 bases. The V gene end was trimmed by 5 bases and the J gene end by 5 bases; junction bases not matched to a gene: 2. The CDR3 extends over 12 amino acids. The CDR3 DNA sequence: TGTGCCAGCAGTGCACAGGGGACTGAAGCTTTCTTT. As protein: CASSAQGTEAFF.

V usage is TRBV18 and J usage is TRBJ1-4; D gene unclear. Germline V lookup: CDR1 KGHSH, CDR2 LQKENI. CDR3 length equals 15 residues. V shed 0 bases and J shed 5 bases, with 10 bases lying between them. CDR3 coding DNA: TGTGCCAGCTCACCACCGACCTTAGGGAATGAAAAACTGTTTTTT. Encoded protein: CASSPPTLGNEKLFF.

This clone came up a few times. The rearrangement uses TRBV6-5 and TRBJ1-2; no clear D. V lost 2 bases and J 4 bases, leaving 14 bases between the germline ends. CDR3 size: 15 residues. Germline CDR1 reads MNHEY; CDR2 reads SVGAGI. The chain's CDR3 is CASSYRWAETYGYTF. As DNA, the CDR3 is TGTGCCAGCAGTTACAGGTGGGCGGAAACCTATGGCTACACCTTC.

The DNA of the CDR3 is TGTGCCAGCAGTGCAGGGAGCAGCAATCAGCCCCAGCATTTT. It is translated as CASSAGSSNQPQHF. The chain uses TRBV11-2 and TRBJ1-5; tentative D call: TRBD1 (5 bases). Per the germline V gene, CDR1 is SGHAT and CDR2 is FQNNGV. V was trimmed by 6 bases and J by 1 base, leaving 10 bases between them. The CDR3 length is 14 residues. The full variable domain, in which reference TRBV11-2 and TRBJ1-5 provide the parts outside the CDR3, is EAGVAQSPRYKIIEKRQSVAFWCNPISGHATLYWYQQILGQGPKLLIQFQNNGVVDDSQLPKDRFSAERLKGVDSTLKIQPAKLEDSAVYLCASSAGSSNQPQHFGDGTRLSIL.

This clone was seen only a few times. The chain couples TRBV7-9 to TRBJ2-7, with D uncertain. CDR3 length: 13 residues. Germline lookup yields CDR1 SEHNR and CDR2 FQNEAQ (reference sequence). Trimming stripped 3 bases from V and 0 bases from J, with 6 bases between. The CDR3 region has the DNA TGTGCCAGCAGCTTTCAGGTCTCCTACGAGCAGTACTTC. It codes for CASSFQVSYEQYF.

V and J are TRBV28 and TRBJ1-3; 7 positions agree with TRBD1. Germline V CDR1 and CDR2: MDHEN, SYDVKM. The CDR3 loop spans 16 amino acids. Trimming took 7 bases from V and 4 from J; bases not matched to a gene: 13. The CDR3 DNA sequence: TGTGCCAGCAAAACCTCTCAAACAGGGGTCGGAAACACCATATATTTT. The encoded protein is CASKTSQTGVGNTIYF.

The V gene is TRBV5-4, the J gene TRBJ2-1; 9 bases align to TRBD2. Germline trimming cut 4 bases from V and 10 bases from J; bases unmatched to any gene: 15. The germline gives CDR1 SGHNT, CDR2 YYREEE (reference sequence). The CDR3 spans 16 residues. This chain's CDR3 is CASSPGFSGGVLEQFF. The DNA of the CDR3 is TGTGCCAGCAGCCCGGGGTTTAGCGGGGGTGTCTTGGAGCAGTTCTTC.